This paragraph reports one T cell receptor beta chain. Its target is not known. The record originates from a study of T cell repertoires in cytomegalovirus infection. The overall study: The study used recently identified HLA-C-restricted and well-studied HLA-B-restricted CMV epitopes. It can be stated that public TCR beta signatures indicated CMV infection as well as a matching HLA type.

The CDR3 runs 16 residues. Germline V gene data show CDR1 as LNHNV and CDR2 as YYDKDF (reference sequence). V lost 3 bases to trimming and J lost 0 bases, with 14 bases between them. TCRdb reprocessed the reads via MiXCR and lists one record per CDR3 protein. In the table there are approximately 56,000 distinct CDR3 sequences, about 18% of which are singletons. Study results and caveats: In two of eight donors, the top clonotype was HLA-C-restricted CMV-specific. Based on cumulative public TCR beta family frequency, carriers of CMV plus the relevant HLA were identified.

The specimen comprised CD8+ T cells from cultured PBMCs, sampled from culture after CMV antigen stimulation. The chain has TRBV15 and TRBJ1-1; D possibly corresponds to TRBD1 (6 bases). The TCR comes from a human donor in good health (CMV status not recorded). Some clones in this sample may be carry-over from other donors' samples. The DNA of the CDR3 is TGTGCCACCAGCAGTGGGTCAGGGGCTTTGAACACTGAAGCTTTCTTT. It yields the protein CATSSGSGALNTEAFF.